This T cell receptor beta chain was sequenced during a study of cytotoxic CD8 clonotypes in ibrutinib-treated CLL. Study-level results: There were few public clonotypes, and on treatment they contracted or stayed stable. At ibrutinib response, clonality increased, and at progression it declined back toward baseline.

Profiling relied on immunoSEQ multiplex PCR, and the TCRdb table lists in-frame clones only, not all of them. The profile shows tens of thousands of clones, approximately 69% of them singletons. This clone has a single count. Its antigen remains unidentified. The CDR3 runs to 17 residues. V lost 0 bases to trimming and J lost 4 bases, with 17 bases between them. The germline CDR1 and CDR2 sequences are LGHNA and YNFKEQ. The sample here was PBMCs, taken after 12 months of ibrutinib treatment. The V call is TRBV4-2, the J call TRBJ2-3; TRBD1 or TRBD2 may be the D gene (6 bases each). The receptor's source is a human donor with chronic lymphocytic leukemia. The CDR3: CASSQDRWTGASDTQYF. The CDR3 DNA sequence: TGTGCCAGCAGCCAAGATCGGTGGACGGGGGCCTCAGATACGCAGTATTTT.